These T cell receptor beta chains were read from a single sample in a study of blood T cell repertoires in COVID-19. Libraries were prepared by immunoSEQ multiplex PCR; TCRdb keeps only in-frame clonotypes and omits some of them. The sample lists 130,000 to 150,000 clones; 80% to 90% were seen once. The sequenced material came from peripheral blood. The source of these receptors is a human donor with acute or convalescent COVID-19. The donor label of this sample is uncertain. The CDR3 runs from the conserved cysteine through the conserved F or W. Each record gives: CDR3 protein, CDR3 DNA, J gene, CDR3 length, V gene, D gene, clone size. The D gene is left open where the match is weak. Size is omitted from some rows. Given values are once, few, many or a class for expanded clones.

CDR3aa: CAWRRGATDTQYF; CDR3nt: TGTGCCTGGCGACGGGGGGCCACAGATACGCAGTATTTT; j_gene: TRBJ2-3; len: 13; v_gene: TRBV30; d_gene: -; abundance: -
CDR3aa: CASSGVYKELDGYTF; CDR3nt: TGTGCCAGCAGTGGGGTCTACAAGGAGCTTGATGGCTACACCTTC; j_gene: TRBJ1-2; len: 15; v_gene: TRBV25-1; d_gene: -; abundance: -
CDR3aa: CSAAPGGATDTQYF; CDR3nt: TGCAGCGCGGCACCGGGGGGCGCCACAGATACGCAGTATTTT; j_gene: TRBJ2-3; len: 14; v_gene: TRBV29-1; d_gene: -; abundance: -
CDR3aa: CASSHRGTEAFF; CDR3nt: TGTGCCAGCAGCCACAGGGGCACTGAAGCTTTCTTT; j_gene: TRBJ1-1; len: 12; v_gene: TRBV4-2; d_gene: -; abundance: -
CDR3aa: CASSYPGDEQFF; CDR3nt: TGTGCCAGCAGTTATCCGGGGGATGAGCAGTTCTTC; j_gene: TRBJ2-1; len: 12; v_gene: TRBV6-2/TRBV6-3; d_gene: -; abundance: few
CDR3aa: CASSLYSTDTQYF; CDR3nt: TGTGCCAGCAGCTTGTACTCCACAGATACGCAGTATTTT; j_gene: TRBJ2-3; len: 13; v_gene: TRBV11-2; d_gene: -; abundance: -
CDR3aa: CASSPLANSGNTIYF; CDR3nt: TGTGCCAGCAGCCCGTTGGCCAACTCTGGAAACACCATATATTTT; j_gene: TRBJ1-3; len: 15; v_gene: TRBV7-6; d_gene: -; abundance: -
CDR3aa: CASSLTSGGPQETQYF; CDR3nt: TGTGCCAGCAGCTTAACTAGCGGGGGCCCTCAAGAGACCCAGTACTTC; j_gene: TRBJ2-5; len: 16; v_gene: TRBV11-1; d_gene: TRBD2; abundance: -
CDR3aa: CASSLDRGGSPLHF; CDR3nt: TGTGCCAGCTCACTTGACAGGGGGGGATCACCCCTCCACTTT; j_gene: TRBJ1-6; len: 14; v_gene: TRBV18; d_gene: TRBD1; abundance: -
CDR3aa: CSVETGLAPDTQYF; CDR3nt: TGCAGCGTTGAAACAGGACTAGCGCCAGATACGCAGTATTTT; j_gene: TRBJ2-3; len: 14; v_gene: TRBV29-1; d_gene: TRBD2; abundance: -
CDR3aa: CASSRTTVANTGELFF; CDR3nt: TGTGCCAGCAGTCGTACCACAGTTGCGAACACCGGGGAGCTGTTTTTT; j_gene: TRBJ2-2; len: 16; v_gene: TRBV5-6; d_gene: -; abundance: -
CDR3aa: CASSPQVDTQYF; CDR3nt: TGTGCCAGCAGTCCACAGGTAGATACGCAGTATTTT; j_gene: TRBJ2-3; len: 12; v_gene: TRBV7-9; d_gene: -; abundance: -
CDR3aa: CASSRPGQGELYGYTF; CDR3nt: TGTGCCAGCAGTCGCCCTGGACAGGGCGAACTCTATGGCTACACCTTC; j_gene: TRBJ1-2; len: 16; v_gene: TRBV2; d_gene: TRBD1; abundance: -
CDR3aa: CASSLARGHEKLFF; CDR3nt: TGTGCCAGCAGCTTGGCCAGGGGGCATGAAAAACTGTTTTTT; j_gene: TRBJ1-4; len: 14; v_gene: TRBV5-6; d_gene: TRBD1; abundance: -
CDR3aa: CASSPLDWYEQYF; CDR3nt: TGTGCCAGCTCACCACTGGACTGGTACGAGCAGTACTTC; j_gene: TRBJ2-7; len: 13; v_gene: TRBV18; d_gene: -; abundance: -
CDR3aa: CASTSDRTYEQYF; CDR3nt: TGTGCCAGCACTTCCGACAGGACCTACGAGCAGTACTTC; j_gene: TRBJ2-7; len: 13; v_gene: TRBV6-6; d_gene: -; abundance: -
CDR3aa: CASSQGAGERVSNEKLFF; CDR3nt: TGTGCCAGCAGCCAAGGGGCAGGGGAAAGGGTTAGCAACGAAAAACTGTTTTTT; j_gene: TRBJ1-4; len: 18; v_gene: TRBV4-2; d_gene: -; abundance: -
CDR3aa: CASSFNSKVGVIDTEAFF; CDR3nt: TGTGCCAGCAGTTTCAACAGCAAGGTAGGGGTGATTGACACTGAAGCTTTCTTT; j_gene: TRBJ1-1; len: 18; v_gene: TRBV27; d_gene: -; abundance: -
CDR3aa: CASSVAVTDSGANVLTF; CDR3nt: TGTGCCAGCAGCGTAGCTGTGACAGACTCTGGGGCCAACGTCCTGACTTTC; j_gene: TRBJ2-6; len: 17; v_gene: TRBV9; d_gene: -; abundance: -
CDR3aa: CASSLTAGRITGELFF; CDR3nt: TGTGCCAGCAGTCTAACGGCGGGGCGTATTACCGGGGAGCTGTTTTTT; j_gene: TRBJ2-2; len: 16; v_gene: TRBV27; d_gene: -; abundance: -
CDR3aa: CASSIRGGRDNSPLHF; CDR3nt: TGTGCCAGCAGTATCCGGGGGGGGCGGGACAATTCACCCCTCCACTTT; j_gene: TRBJ1-6; len: 16; v_gene: TRBV2; d_gene: -; abundance: -
CDR3aa: CASRLGRADTQYF; CDR3nt: TGTGCCAGCAGACTTGGGAGGGCAGATACGCAGTATTTT; j_gene: TRBJ2-3; len: 13; v_gene: TRBV12-3/TRBV12-4; d_gene: TRBD2; abundance: -
CDR3aa: CASSLRGFGEHQPQHF; CDR3nt: TGTGCCAGCAGCTTACGGGGTTTTGGGGAGCATCAGCCCCAGCATTTT; j_gene: TRBJ1-5; len: 16; v_gene: TRBV13; d_gene: -; abundance: -
CDR3aa: CASSLALAGGQADTQYF; CDR3nt: TGCGCCAGCAGCTTGGCCCTAGCGGGGGGTCAGGCAGATACGCAGTATTTT; j_gene: TRBJ2-3; len: 17; v_gene: TRBV5-1; d_gene: TRBD2; abundance: few
CDR3aa: CASSLETGGNYGYTF; CDR3nt: TGTGCCAGCAGCTTGGAAACAGGGGGGAACTATGGCTACACCTTC; j_gene: TRBJ1-2; len: 15; v_gene: TRBV5-4; d_gene: TRBD1; abundance: few
CDR3aa: CATSDSDRGLAPYGYTF; CDR3nt: TGTGCCACCAGTGATTCGGACAGGGGGCTCGCCCCCTATGGCTACACCTTC; j_gene: TRBJ1-2; len: 17; v_gene: TRBV24-1; d_gene: TRBD1; abundance: once
CDR3aa: CASSLWVAGVPYNEQFF; CDR3nt: TGTGCCAGCAGTTTATGGGTAGCGGGGGTCCCCTACAATGAGCAGTTCTTC; j_gene: TRBJ2-1; len: 17; v_gene: TRBV27; d_gene: TRBD2; abundance: -
CDR3aa: CAISPEQGNGYTF; CDR3nt: TGTGCCATCAGTCCTGAACAGGGAAATGGCTACACCTTC; j_gene: TRBJ1-2; len: 13; v_gene: TRBV10-3; d_gene: -; abundance: -
CDR3aa: CASSSGQGGEKLFF; CDR3nt: TGTGCCAGCAGCTCGGGACAGGGAGGTGAAAAACTGTTTTTT; j_gene: TRBJ1-4; len: 14; v_gene: TRBV5-5; d_gene: TRBD1; abundance: -
CDR3aa: CASSLRAGASYNEQFF; CDR3nt: TGTGCCAGCAGCTTACGGGCAGGGGCGTCCTACAATGAGCAGTTCTTC; j_gene: TRBJ2-1; len: 16; v_gene: TRBV7-4; d_gene: -; abundance: -
CDR3aa: CASSGQLNYGYTF; CDR3nt: TGTGCCAGTTCGGGACAGCTAAACTATGGCTACACCTTC; j_gene: TRBJ1-2; len: 13; v_gene: TRBV19; d_gene: TRBD1; abundance: once
CDR3aa: CASSLKGGTGELFF; CDR3nt: TGTGCCAGCAGCTTAAAAGGAGGGACCGGGGAGCTGTTTTTT; j_gene: TRBJ2-2; len: 14; v_gene: TRBV7-6; d_gene: -; abundance: -
CDR3aa: CASRQTYGYTF; CDR3nt: TGTGCCAGCAGGCAGACATATGGCTACACCTTC; j_gene: TRBJ1-2; len: 11; v_gene: TRBV7-9; d_gene: -; abundance: -
CDR3aa: CASRGGTGDHNEQFF; CDR3nt: TGTGCCAGCAGAGGGGGGACAGGGGATCACAATGAGCAGTTCTTC; j_gene: TRBJ2-1; len: 15; v_gene: TRBV27; d_gene: TRBD1; abundance: -
CDR3aa: CATGGESDTQYF; CDR3nt: TGTGCCACCGGGGGGGAGTCAGATACGCAGTATTTT; j_gene: TRBJ2-3; len: 12; v_gene: TRBV24-1; d_gene: TRBD2; abundance: -
CDR3aa: CASSLVVEDYNEQFF; CDR3nt: TGTGCCAGCAGCTTAGTTGTCGAGGACTACAATGAGCAGTTCTTC; j_gene: TRBJ2-1; len: 15; v_gene: TRBV7-6; d_gene: -; abundance: -
CDR3aa: CASSQEAGGYGYTF; CDR3nt: TGTGCCAGCAGCCAAGAGGCAGGGGGCTATGGCTACACCTTC; j_gene: TRBJ1-2; len: 14; v_gene: TRBV4-2; d_gene: TRBD1; abundance: -
CDR3aa: CASSLAEGWDTEAFF; CDR3nt: TGCGCCAGCAGCTTGGCCGAGGGATGGGACACTGAAGCTTTCTTT; j_gene: TRBJ1-1; len: 15; v_gene: TRBV5-1; d_gene: -; abundance: -
CDR3aa: CASTPRGVLGNEQFF; CDR3nt: TGTGCCAGTACTCCACGGGGGGTTCTTGGGAATGAGCAGTTCTTC; j_gene: TRBJ2-1; len: 15; v_gene: TRBV19; d_gene: TRBD2; abundance: -
CDR3aa: CASSSGQGRAF; CDR3nt: TGTGCCAGCAGTTCCGGACAGGGGAGGGCTTTT; j_gene: TRBJ1-4; len: 11; v_gene: TRBV28; d_gene: TRBD1; abundance: -
CDR3aa: CASSSTRRLTTTDTQYF; CDR3nt: TGTGCCAGCAGTTCGACCCGGCGACTGACTACCACAGATACGCAGTATTTT; j_gene: TRBJ2-3; len: 17; v_gene: TRBV2; d_gene: -; abundance: -
CDR3aa: CASSGGGDRRNSPLHF; CDR3nt: TGTGCCAGCAGCGGGGGGGGAGACAGGAGGAATTCACCCCTCCACTTT; j_gene: TRBJ1-6; len: 16; v_gene: TRBV3-1/TRBV3-2; d_gene: -; abundance: medium-sized
CDR3aa: CASSFRAVGTYGYTF; CDR3nt: TGTGCCAGCAGCTTCCGAGCCGTAGGGACATATGGCTACACCTTC; j_gene: TRBJ1-2; len: 15; v_gene: TRBV5-6; d_gene: -; abundance: -
CDR3aa: CASSLGHYGYTF; CDR3nt: TGTGCCAGCAGCTTAGGGCACTATGGCTACACCTTC; j_gene: TRBJ1-2; len: 12; v_gene: TRBV7-9; d_gene: -; abundance: few
CDR3aa: CASSNGYEQYF; CDR3nt: TGTGCCAGCAGTAACGGCTACGAGCAGTACTTC; j_gene: TRBJ2-7; len: 11; v_gene: TRBV6-5; d_gene: -; abundance: -
CDR3aa: CASSVETGSADTQYF; CDR3nt: TGTGCCAGCAGCGTAGAAACGGGGAGCGCAGATACGCAGTATTTT; j_gene: TRBJ2-3; len: 15; v_gene: TRBV9; d_gene: -; abundance: -
CDR3aa: CASSRGQADTQYF; CDR3nt: TGCGCCAGCAGCCGGGGACAGGCAGATACGCAGTATTTT; j_gene: TRBJ2-3; len: 13; v_gene: TRBV10-1; d_gene: TRBD1; abundance: -